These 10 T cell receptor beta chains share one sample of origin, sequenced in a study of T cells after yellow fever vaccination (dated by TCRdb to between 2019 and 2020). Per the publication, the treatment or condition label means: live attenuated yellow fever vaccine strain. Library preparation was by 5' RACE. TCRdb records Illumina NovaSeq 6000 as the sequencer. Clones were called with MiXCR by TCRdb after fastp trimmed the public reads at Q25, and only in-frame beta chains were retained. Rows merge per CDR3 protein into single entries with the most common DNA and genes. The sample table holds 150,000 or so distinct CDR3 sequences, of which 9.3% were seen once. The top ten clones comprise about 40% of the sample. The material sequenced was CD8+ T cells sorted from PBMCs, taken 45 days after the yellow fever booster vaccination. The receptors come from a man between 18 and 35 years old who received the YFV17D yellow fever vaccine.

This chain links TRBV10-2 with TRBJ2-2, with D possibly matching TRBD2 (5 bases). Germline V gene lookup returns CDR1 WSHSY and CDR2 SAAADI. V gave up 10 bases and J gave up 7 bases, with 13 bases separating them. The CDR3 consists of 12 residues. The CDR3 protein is CATTGWNGELFF. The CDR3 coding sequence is TGCGCCACCACGGGGTGGAACGGGGAGCTGTTTTTT.

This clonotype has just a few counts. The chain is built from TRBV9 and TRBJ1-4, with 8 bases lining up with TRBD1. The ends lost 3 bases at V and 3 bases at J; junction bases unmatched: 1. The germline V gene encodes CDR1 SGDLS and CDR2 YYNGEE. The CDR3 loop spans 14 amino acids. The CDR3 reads CASSEQGANEKLFF. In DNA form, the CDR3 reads TGTGCCAGCAGCGAACAGGGGGCTAATGAAAAACTGTTTTTT.

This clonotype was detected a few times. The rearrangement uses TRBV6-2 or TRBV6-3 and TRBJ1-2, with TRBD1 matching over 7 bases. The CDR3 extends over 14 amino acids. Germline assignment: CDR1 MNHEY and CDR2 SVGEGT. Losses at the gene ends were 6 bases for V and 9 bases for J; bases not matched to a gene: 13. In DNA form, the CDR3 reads TGTGCCAGCAGCGTCCTTGGGACAGCTAACAGCTACACCTTC. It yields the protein CASSVLGTANSYTF.

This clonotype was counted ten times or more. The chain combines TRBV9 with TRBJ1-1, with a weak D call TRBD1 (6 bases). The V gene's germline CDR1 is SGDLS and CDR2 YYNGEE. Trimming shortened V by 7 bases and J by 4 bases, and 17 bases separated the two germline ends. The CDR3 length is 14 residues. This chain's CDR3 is CASQDPGAGTEAFF. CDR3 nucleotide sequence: TGTGCCAGCCAAGACCCGGGGGCCGGCACTGAAGCTTTCTTT.

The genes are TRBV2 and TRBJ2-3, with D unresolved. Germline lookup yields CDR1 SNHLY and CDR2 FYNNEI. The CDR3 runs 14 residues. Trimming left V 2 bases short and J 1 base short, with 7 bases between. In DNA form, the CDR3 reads TGTGCCAGCAGTGAATTGCAGGGCACAGATACGCAGTATTTT. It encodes CASSELQGTDTQYF.

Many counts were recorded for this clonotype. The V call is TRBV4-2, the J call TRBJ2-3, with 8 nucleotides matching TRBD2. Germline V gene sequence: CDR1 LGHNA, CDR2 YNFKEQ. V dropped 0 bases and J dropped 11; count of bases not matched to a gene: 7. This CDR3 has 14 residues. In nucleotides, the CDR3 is TGTGCCAGCAGCCAAGAAGCAGCGGGGGCTGGGCAGTATTTT. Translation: CASSQEAAGAGQYF.

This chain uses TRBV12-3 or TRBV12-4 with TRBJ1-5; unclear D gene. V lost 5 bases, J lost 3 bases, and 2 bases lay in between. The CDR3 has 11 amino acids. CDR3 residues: CASSLNQPQHF. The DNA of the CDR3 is TGTGCCAGCAGTCTCAATCAGCCCCAGCATTTT.

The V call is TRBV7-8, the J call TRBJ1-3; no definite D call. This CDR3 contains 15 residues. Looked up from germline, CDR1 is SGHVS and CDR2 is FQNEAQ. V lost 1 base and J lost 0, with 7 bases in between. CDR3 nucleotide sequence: TGTGCCAGCAGCTTAGGCGCGGGCTCTGGAAACACCATATATTTT. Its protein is CASSLGAGSGNTIYF.

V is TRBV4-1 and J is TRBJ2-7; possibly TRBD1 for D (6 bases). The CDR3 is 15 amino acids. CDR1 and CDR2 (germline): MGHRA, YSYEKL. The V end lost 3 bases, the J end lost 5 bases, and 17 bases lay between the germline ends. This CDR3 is CASSQALTGRNEQYF. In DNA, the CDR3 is TGCGCCAGCAGCCAGGCGCTGACAGGTAGAAACGAGCAGTACTTC.

CDR3 residues: CASSQRQGRPDTQYF. The CDR3 DNA is TGCGCCAGCAGCCAACGACAGGGGCGTCCAGATACGCAGTATTTT. The rearrangement links TRBV4-1 to TRBJ2-3, with TRBD1 identical over 8 bases. CDR1 and CDR2 (germline): MGHRA, YSYEKL. CDR3 size: 15 residues. J lost 4 bases, V lost 2 bases, and 5 bases had no gene match.